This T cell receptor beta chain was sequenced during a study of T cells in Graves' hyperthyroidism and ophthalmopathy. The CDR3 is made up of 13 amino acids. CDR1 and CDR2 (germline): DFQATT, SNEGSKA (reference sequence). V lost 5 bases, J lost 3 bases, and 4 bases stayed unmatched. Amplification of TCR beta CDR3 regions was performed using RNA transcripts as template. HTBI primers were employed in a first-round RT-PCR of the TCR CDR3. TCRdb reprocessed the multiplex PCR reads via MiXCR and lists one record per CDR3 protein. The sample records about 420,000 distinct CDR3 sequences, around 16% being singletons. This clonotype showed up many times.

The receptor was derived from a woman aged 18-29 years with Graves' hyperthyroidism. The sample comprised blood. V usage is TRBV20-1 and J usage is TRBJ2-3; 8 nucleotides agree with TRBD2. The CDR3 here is CSASSGGTDTQYF. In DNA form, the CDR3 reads TGCAGTGCTTCGAGCGGGGGTACAGATACGCAGTATTTT.